This is a list of T cell receptor beta chains from one sample in a study of blood T cell repertoires in COVID-19. Produced via immunoSEQ multiplex PCR; TCRdb's table is partial and in-frame only. The sample consists of about 220,000 clones, around 90% of them appearing once. Source material: PBMCs or T cells enriched from blood (not recorded which). The receptors come from a woman aged 25 to 45 with acute COVID-19. CDR3s include the opening cysteine and the closing phenylalanine or tryptophan. Fields, in order: D gene, V gene, clone size, J gene, CDR3 protein, CDR3 DNA. The D gene is left open where the match is weak. Clone size is given for some rows only: seen once, a few or many times, or a class if the clone is expanded.

d_gene: NA
v_gene: TRBV12-3/TRBV12-4
abundance: once
j_gene: TRBJ1-2
CDR3aa: CASRAVRDGYTF
CDR3nt: TGTGCCAGTAGGGCTGTGAGGGATGGCTACACCTTC

d_gene: TRBD2
v_gene: TRBV27
abundance: NA
j_gene: TRBJ2-3
CDR3aa: CASSLRLAHFKTDTQYF
CDR3nt: TGTGCCAGCAGTCTTCGACTAGCACACTTTAAAACAGATACGCAGTATTTT

d_gene: NA
v_gene: TRBV6-5
abundance: NA
j_gene: TRBJ1-5
CDR3aa: CASIPDRPNQPQHF
CDR3nt: TGTGCCAGCATTCCCGACAGACCCAATCAGCCCCAGCATTTT

d_gene: NA
v_gene: TRBV7-2
abundance: NA
j_gene: TRBJ2-2
CDR3aa: CASSFDKPNTGELFF
CDR3nt: TGTGCCAGCAGCTTCGACAAACCGAACACCGGGGAGCTGTTTTTT

d_gene: TRBD1
v_gene: TRBV4-2
abundance: NA
j_gene: TRBJ1-1
CDR3aa: CASSQAAGGAGNTEAFF
CDR3nt: TGTGCCAGCAGCCAAGCGGCAGGGGGCGCGGGGAACACTGAAGCTTTCTTT

d_gene: NA
v_gene: TRBV7-9
abundance: NA
j_gene: TRBJ1-1
CDR3aa: CASSFPIRGQIFEAFF
CDR3nt: TGTGCCAGCAGCTTCCCTATCAGAGGACAGATTTTTGAAGCTTTCTTT

d_gene: TRBD1
v_gene: TRBV19
abundance: NA
j_gene: TRBJ1-2
CDR3aa: CASHILGQGPQDYGYTF
CDR3nt: TGTGCCTCCCATATTTTGGGACAGGGGCCTCAGGACTATGGCTACACCTTC

d_gene: TRBD1
v_gene: TRBV27
abundance: NA
j_gene: TRBJ1-5
CDR3aa: CASSLLGQGLKPQHF
CDR3nt: TGTGCCAGCAGTTTGCTTGGACAGGGGTTGAAGCCCCAGCATTTT

d_gene: NA
v_gene: TRBV7-2
abundance: NA
j_gene: TRBJ1-3
CDR3aa: CASSLGLPGNTIYF
CDR3nt: TGTGCCAGCAGCTTAGGACTCCCTGGAAACACCATATATTTT

d_gene: NA
v_gene: TRBV4-1
abundance: NA
j_gene: TRBJ2-4
CDR3aa: CASSQVRGLGQGNIQYF
CDR3nt: TGCGCCAGCAGCCAAGTTAGGGGCTTGGGCCAGGGAAACATTCAGTACTTC

d_gene: NA
v_gene: TRBV11-2
abundance: NA
j_gene: TRBJ1-1
CDR3aa: CASSPQQETEAFF
CDR3nt: TGTGCCAGCAGCCCTCAACAAGAAACTGAAGCTTTCTTT

d_gene: NA
v_gene: TRBV19
abundance: once
j_gene: TRBJ2-5
CDR3aa: CASSPLPGETQYF
CDR3nt: TGTGCCAGTAGTCCCCTCCCCGGAGAGACCCAGTACTTC

d_gene: NA
v_gene: TRBV11-2
abundance: NA
j_gene: TRBJ1-2
CDR3aa: CASSLDLAGGNYGYTF
CDR3nt: TGTGCCAGCAGCTTAGATTTGGCGGGCGGTAATTATGGCTACACCTTC

d_gene: TRBD1
v_gene: TRBV10-3
abundance: once
j_gene: TRBJ1-2
CDR3aa: CAISAGGDYGYTF
CDR3nt: TGTGCCATCAGTGCAGGGGGCGACTATGGCTACACCTTC

d_gene: TRBD1
v_gene: TRBV18
abundance: NA
j_gene: TRBJ1-2
CDR3aa: CASSPRDRGPGYGYTF
CDR3nt: TGTGCCAGCTCACCAAGAGACAGGGGGCCTGGCTATGGCTACACCTTC

d_gene: TRBD2
v_gene: TRBV11-2
abundance: NA
j_gene: TRBJ2-3
CDR3aa: CASSPAGLASTDTQYF
CDR3nt: TGTGCCAGCAGCCCAGCGGGACTAGCGAGCACAGATACGCAGTATTTT

d_gene: NA
v_gene: TRBV6-5
abundance: NA
j_gene: TRBJ2-7
CDR3aa: CASSYSKGVHEQYF
CDR3nt: TGTGCCAGCAGTTACTCGAAAGGGGTCCACGAGCAGTACTTC

d_gene: TRBD1
v_gene: TRBV4-1
abundance: NA
j_gene: TRBJ1-6
CDR3aa: CASSQGPQGSSPLHF
CDR3nt: TGCGCCAGCAGCCAAGGGCCACAGGGGAGTTCACCCCTCCACTTT

d_gene: TRBD2
v_gene: TRBV23-1
abundance: NA
j_gene: TRBJ2-1
CDR3aa: CASSHPRLAGGRYEQFF
CDR3nt: TGCGCCAGCAGTCACCCCCGGCTAGCGGGGGGCAGGTATGAGCAGTTCTTC

d_gene: TRBD1
v_gene: TRBV6-4
abundance: NA
j_gene: TRBJ1-2
CDR3aa: CASSVDRGLYGYTF
CDR3nt: TGTGCCAGCAGTGTCGACAGGGGGCTCTATGGCTACACCTTC

d_gene: NA
v_gene: TRBV10-3
abundance: once
j_gene: TRBJ2-1
CDR3aa: CAISESTNYNEQFF
CDR3nt: TGTGCCATCAGTGAGTCGACTAACTACAATGAGCAGTTCTTC

d_gene: NA
v_gene: TRBV5-1
abundance: NA
j_gene: TRBJ2-7
CDR3aa: CASTPSFSSYEQYF
CDR3nt: TGCGCCAGCACCCCATCCTTTAGCTCCTACGAGCAGTACTTC

d_gene: NA
v_gene: TRBV10-3
abundance: NA
j_gene: TRBJ2-2
CDR3aa: CAITDSDSGELFF
CDR3nt: TGTGCCATCACGGACAGCGACTCCGGGGAGCTGTTTTTT

d_gene: NA
v_gene: TRBV11-2
abundance: NA
j_gene: TRBJ2-2
CDR3aa: CASSYRSSAGELFF
CDR3nt: TGTGCCAGCAGCTACCGTAGCTCCGCCGGGGAGCTGTTTTTT

d_gene: NA
v_gene: TRBV7-6
abundance: NA
j_gene: TRBJ2-5
CDR3aa: CASSSWPGYQETQYF
CDR3nt: TGTGCCAGCAGCTCGTGGCCGGGTTACCAAGAGACCCAGTACTTC

d_gene: NA
v_gene: TRBV4-1
abundance: NA
j_gene: TRBJ1-1
CDR3aa: CASSYFQGSEAFF
CDR3nt: TGCGCCAGCAGCTACTTCCAGGGGTCTGAAGCTTTCTTT

d_gene: NA
v_gene: TRBV4-1
abundance: NA
j_gene: TRBJ1-4
CDR3aa: CASSPYWGGRATNEKLFF
CDR3nt: TGCGCCAGCAGCCCCTACTGGGGGGGACGCGCAACTAATGAAAAACTGTTTTTT

d_gene: TRBD1
v_gene: TRBV5-5
abundance: once
j_gene: TRBJ1-3
CDR3aa: CASSLVLGTGSGNTIYF
CDR3nt: TGTGCCAGCAGCTTGGTGCTCGGGACAGGGTCCGGAAACACCATATATTTT

d_gene: TRBD1
v_gene: TRBV5-1
abundance: NA
j_gene: TRBJ1-4
CDR3aa: CASSLGDREVEKLFF
CDR3nt: TGCGCCAGCAGCTTGGGGGACAGGGAGGTTGAAAAACTGTTTTTT

d_gene: TRBD1
v_gene: TRBV7-9
abundance: few
j_gene: TRBJ1-2
CDR3aa: CASSARQGAYTF
CDR3nt: TGTGCCAGCAGCGCAAGACAGGGGGCCTACACCTTC

d_gene: NA
v_gene: TRBV4-3
abundance: NA
j_gene: TRBJ1-2
CDR3aa: CASSQDQGYGVYGYTF
CDR3nt: TGCGCCAGCAGCCAAGATCAAGGGTACGGGGTTTATGGCTACACCTTC

d_gene: TRBD1
v_gene: TRBV7-2
abundance: NA
j_gene: TRBJ2-4
CDR3aa: CASSLVGQGNIQYF
CDR3nt: TGTGCCAGCAGCTTAGTAGGACAGGGAAACATTCAGTACTTC

d_gene: TRBD1
v_gene: TRBV3-1/TRBV3-2
abundance: NA
j_gene: TRBJ2-7
CDR3aa: CASSQAGTGDYEQYF
CDR3nt: TGTGCCAGCAGCCAGGCGGGGACAGGGGACTACGAGCAGTACTTC

d_gene: TRBD1
v_gene: TRBV5-6
abundance: NA
j_gene: TRBJ2-7
CDR3aa: CASSPGQAITYEQYF
CDR3nt: TGTGCCAGCAGCCCTGGACAGGCAATAACCTACGAGCAGTACTTC

d_gene: NA
v_gene: TRBV19
abundance: NA
j_gene: TRBJ1-5
CDR3aa: CASSISQLSVGPQHF
CDR3nt: TGTGCCAGTAGTATATCACAGCTATCGGTGGGGCCCCAGCATTTT

d_gene: TRBD2
v_gene: TRBV7-6
abundance: NA
j_gene: TRBJ2-1
CDR3aa: CASSSPLAGGRGEQFF
CDR3nt: TGTGCCAGCAGCTCCCCCCTAGCGGGGGGCCGCGGTGAGCAGTTCTTC

d_gene: NA
v_gene: TRBV7-9
abundance: NA
j_gene: TRBJ1-4
CDR3aa: CASSSVKRGGGEKLFF
CDR3nt: TGTGCCAGCAGTTCTGTAAAGCGGGGCGGTGGAGAAAAACTGTTTTTT

d_gene: NA
v_gene: TRBV12-3/TRBV12-4
abundance: NA
j_gene: TRBJ1-6
CDR3aa: CASSLGTGSPLHF
CDR3nt: TGTGCCAGCAGTTTAGGTACAGGTTCACCCCTCCACTTT

d_gene: TRBD1
v_gene: TRBV11-2
abundance: once
j_gene: TRBJ1-1
CDR3aa: CASTLLRGRRNTEAFF
CDR3nt: TGTGCCAGCACCCTTTTGAGGGGGCGCCGAAACACTGAAGCTTTCTTT

d_gene: TRBD2
v_gene: TRBV19
abundance: NA
j_gene: TRBJ2-1
CDR3aa: CASSIEGGGAGSYNEQFF
CDR3nt: TGTGCCAGTAGTATAGAAGGCGGGGGGGCCGGATCCTACAATGAGCAGTTCTTC

d_gene: TRBD2
v_gene: TRBV7-2
abundance: NA
j_gene: TRBJ2-5
CDR3aa: CASSHGTAGGPSETQYF
CDR3nt: TGTGCCAGCAGCCACGGCACAGCGGGGGGGCCATCGGAGACCCAGTACTTC

d_gene: NA
v_gene: TRBV7-8
abundance: NA
j_gene: TRBJ1-1
CDR3aa: CASSLAGGGGEAFF
CDR3nt: TGTGCCAGCAGCTTAGCGGGGGGAGGGGGTGAAGCTTTCTTT

d_gene: NA
v_gene: TRBV12-3/TRBV12-4
abundance: NA
j_gene: TRBJ1-1
CDR3aa: CASSLTAGTEAFF
CDR3nt: TGTGCCAGCAGTTTGACAGCCGGCACTGAAGCTTTCTTT

d_gene: TRBD1
v_gene: TRBV12-3/TRBV12-4
abundance: NA
j_gene: TRBJ2-7
CDR3aa: CASSIRQGYEQYF
CDR3nt: TGTGCCAGCAGTATACGACAGGGGTACGAGCAGTACTTC

d_gene: TRBD1
v_gene: TRBV2
abundance: NA
j_gene: TRBJ2-7
CDR3aa: CASRDRDLGEQYF
CDR3nt: TGTGCCAGCAGAGACAGGGATTTGGGCGAGCAGTACTTC

d_gene: TRBD2
v_gene: TRBV7-2
abundance: NA
j_gene: TRBJ2-7
CDR3aa: CASSLEWTSVSEQYF
CDR3nt: TGTGCCAGCAGCTTAGAATGGACTAGCGTCTCCGAGCAGTACTTC

d_gene: NA
v_gene: TRBV29-1
abundance: NA
j_gene: TRBJ2-5
CDR3aa: CSADLGLMETQYF
CDR3nt: TGCAGCGCTGACCTCGGACTGATGGAGACCCAGTACTTC

d_gene: NA
v_gene: TRBV5-6
abundance: NA
j_gene: TRBJ2-7
CDR3aa: CASSLVTGSYEQYF
CDR3nt: TGTGCCAGCAGCTTGGTTACGGGTTCCTACGAGCAGTACTTC

d_gene: NA
v_gene: TRBV7-7
abundance: NA
j_gene: TRBJ2-5
CDR3aa: CASSSTRLTQETQYF
CDR3nt: TGTGCTAGCAGCTCCACCCGACTCACTCAAGAGACCCAGTACTTC

d_gene: NA
v_gene: TRBV3-1/TRBV3-2
abundance: NA
j_gene: TRBJ1-1
CDR3aa: CASSPRVTAFDTEAFF
CDR3nt: TGTGCCAGCAGCCCCCGCGTGACAGCGTTCGACACTGAAGCTTTCTTT

d_gene: NA
v_gene: TRBV20-1
abundance: once
j_gene: TRBJ1-1
CDR3aa: CSAPSDTEAFF
CDR3nt: TGCAGTGCTCCCAGTGACACTGAAGCTTTCTTT

d_gene: TRBD2
v_gene: TRBV2
abundance: NA
j_gene: TRBJ2-1
CDR3aa: CASSEMLRLAHNEQFF
CDR3nt: TGTGCCAGCAGTGAAATGTTAAGACTAGCCCACAATGAGCAGTTCTTC

d_gene: NA
v_gene: TRBV19
abundance: few
j_gene: TRBJ1-5
CDR3aa: CASSIIGGQPQHF
CDR3nt: TGTGCCAGTAGTATCATAGGGGGTCAGCCCCAGCATTTT

d_gene: TRBD1
v_gene: TRBV2
abundance: NA
j_gene: TRBJ1-2
CDR3aa: CASRDRTTNYGYTF
CDR3nt: TGTGCCAGCAGGGACAGGACTACTAACTATGGCTACACCTTC

d_gene: TRBD2
v_gene: TRBV9
abundance: NA
j_gene: TRBJ2-3
CDR3aa: CASGLSLAGAPDTQYF
CDR3nt: TGTGCCAGCGGCCTCTCTCTAGCGGGGGCACCCGATACGCAGTATTTT

d_gene: NA
v_gene: TRBV5-6
abundance: NA
j_gene: TRBJ1-1
CDR3aa: CASSWRGGTVPEAFF
CDR3nt: TGTGCCAGCAGCTGGCGGGGAGGTACTGTCCCCGAAGCTTTCTTT

d_gene: TRBD1
v_gene: TRBV28
abundance: few
j_gene: TRBJ1-2
CDR3aa: CASRTGQDPYGYTF
CDR3nt: TGTGCCAGCAGGACGGGACAGGACCCCTATGGCTACACCTTC

d_gene: NA
v_gene: TRBV6-6
abundance: NA
j_gene: TRBJ1-6
CDR3aa: CASSLNRGNSPLHF
CDR3nt: TGTGCCAGCAGCCTCAATCGGGGGAATTCACCCCTCCACTTT

d_gene: NA
v_gene: TRBV6-1
abundance: NA
j_gene: TRBJ1-3
CDR3aa: CASSEYRDSGNTIYF
CDR3nt: TGTGCCAGCAGTGAATACAGGGATTCTGGAAACACCATATATTTT